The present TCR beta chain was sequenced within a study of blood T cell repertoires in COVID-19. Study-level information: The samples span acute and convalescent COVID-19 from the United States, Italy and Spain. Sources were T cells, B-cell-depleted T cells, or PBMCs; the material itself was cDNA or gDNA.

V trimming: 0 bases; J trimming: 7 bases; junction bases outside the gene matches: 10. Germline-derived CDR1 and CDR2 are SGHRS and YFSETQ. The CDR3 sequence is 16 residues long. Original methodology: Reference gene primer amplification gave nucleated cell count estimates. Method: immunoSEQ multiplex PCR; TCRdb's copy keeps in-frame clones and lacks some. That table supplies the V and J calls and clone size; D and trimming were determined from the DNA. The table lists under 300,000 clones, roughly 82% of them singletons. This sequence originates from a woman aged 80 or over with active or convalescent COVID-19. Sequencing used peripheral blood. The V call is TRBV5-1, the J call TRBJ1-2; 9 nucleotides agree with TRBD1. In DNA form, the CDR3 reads TGCGCCAGCAGCTTGGAGTACAGGGGGCAGGGTGGTGGCTACACCTTC. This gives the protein CASSLEYRGQGGGYTF.